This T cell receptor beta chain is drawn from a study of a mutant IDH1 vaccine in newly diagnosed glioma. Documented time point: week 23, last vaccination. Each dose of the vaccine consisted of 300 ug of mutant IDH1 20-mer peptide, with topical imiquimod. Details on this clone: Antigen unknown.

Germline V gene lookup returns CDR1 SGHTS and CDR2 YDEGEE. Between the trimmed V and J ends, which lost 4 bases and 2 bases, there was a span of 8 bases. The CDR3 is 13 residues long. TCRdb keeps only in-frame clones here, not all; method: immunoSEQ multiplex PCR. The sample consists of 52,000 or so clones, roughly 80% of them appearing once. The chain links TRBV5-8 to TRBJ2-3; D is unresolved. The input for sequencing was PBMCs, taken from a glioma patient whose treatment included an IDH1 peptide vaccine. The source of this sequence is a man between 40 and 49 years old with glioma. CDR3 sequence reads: CASSGALTDTQYF. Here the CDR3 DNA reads TGTGCCAGCAGCGGAGCTCTCACAGATACGCAGTATTTT.